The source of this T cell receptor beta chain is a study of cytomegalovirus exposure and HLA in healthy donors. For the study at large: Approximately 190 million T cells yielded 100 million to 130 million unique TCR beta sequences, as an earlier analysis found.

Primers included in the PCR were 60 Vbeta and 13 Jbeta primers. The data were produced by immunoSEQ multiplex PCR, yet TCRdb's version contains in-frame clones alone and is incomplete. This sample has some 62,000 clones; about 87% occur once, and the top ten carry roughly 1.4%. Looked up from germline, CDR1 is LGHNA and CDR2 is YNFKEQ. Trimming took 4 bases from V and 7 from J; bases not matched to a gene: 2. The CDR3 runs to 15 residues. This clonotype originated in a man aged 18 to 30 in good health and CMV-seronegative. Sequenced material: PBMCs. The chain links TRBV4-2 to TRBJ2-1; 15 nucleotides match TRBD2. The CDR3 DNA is TGTGCCAGCAGCCGAGGGACTAGCGGGGGGAATGAGCAGTTCTTC. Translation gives CASSRGTSGGNEQFF.